A single sample is the source of the 27 T cell receptor beta chains below, sequenced in a study of blood T cell repertoires in COVID-19. Method: immunoSEQ multiplex PCR; TCRdb's copy keeps in-frame clones and lacks some. The table shows about 330,000 clones, with approximately 88% occurring only once. Sequencing was carried out using peripheral blood. These receptors all come from a woman between 50 and 59 years old with active or convalescent COVID-19.

The V gene is TRBV21-1, the J gene TRBJ2-2; TRBD2, the D gene given by the table, was not confirmed from the DNA. TRBV21-1 is tagged as a pseudogene. The CDR3 has 16 amino acids. The CDR3 nucleotides read TGTGCCAGCAGCAAAGGGGGAGGGGATGGAACCGGGGAGCTGTTTTTT. The encoded protein is CASSKGGGDGTGELFF.

The chain combines TRBV6-2 or TRBV6-3 with TRBJ2-7, with D perhaps matching TRBD2 (6 bases). Trimming removed 5 bases at V and 0 bases at J, with 11 bases between. CDR3 size: 14 residues. The germline V gene encodes CDR1 MNHEY and CDR2 SVGEGT. CDR3 nucleotide sequence: TGTGCCAGCAGTCACGCGGGGTCCTCCTACGAGCAGTACTTC. Translating gives CASSHAGSSYEQYF.

This clone came up a few times. V gene TRBV6-5 combines with J gene TRBJ2-6, with 9 bases aligning to TRBD1. J lost 0 bases, V lost 7 bases, and 1 base had no gene match. Germline V gene lookup returns CDR1 MNHEY and CDR2 SVGAGI. CDR3 size: 15 residues. CDR3 sequence reads: CASKTGGSGANVLTF. The CDR3, as DNA: TGTGCCAGCAAGACAGGGGGCTCTGGGGCCAACGTCCTGACTTTC.

The chain links TRBV27 to TRBJ2-6; TRBD2 might be the D (7 bases). This CDR3 spans 19 amino acids. V lost 6 bases and J 0 bases, leaving 21 bases between the germline ends. From germline, CDR1 is MNHEY and CDR2 SMNVEV (reference sequence). The CDR3 DNA follows: TGTGCCAGCAGCCCCTGGGGGGGGCGGGGAGCCTCTGGGGCCAACGTCCTGACTTTC. It yields the protein CASSPWGGRGASGANVLTF.

The CDR3 spells CASSFAGDTQYF. For the CDR3, the DNA is TGTGCCAGCAGTTTCGCGGGAGATACGCAGTATTTT. This sequence joins TRBV6-2 or TRBV6-3 and TRBJ2-3, with a possible D match to TRBD2 (5 bases). The CDR3 spans 12 residues. Looked up from germline, CDR1 is MNHEY and CDR2 is SVGEGT. The V end lost 4 bases, the J end lost 5 bases, and 7 bases lay between the germline ends.

The rearrangement joins TRBV18 to TRBJ2-1, with a possible D match to TRBD1 (8 bases). Germline CDR1 is KGHSH and CDR2 is LQKENI. Deletions cut 1 base from V and 3 bases from J, with 13 bases between. This CDR3 has 16 amino acids. CDR3 DNA sequence: TGTGCCAGCTCACCACAACAGGGGGGGGTCTACAATGAGCAGTTCTTC. It is translated as CASSPQQGGVYNEQFF.

The chain couples TRBV4-1 to TRBJ2-7; 9 bases are a match to TRBD2. Per germline, CDR1 MGHRA and CDR2 YSYEKL. This CDR3 comprises 17 residues. V lost 1 base and J lost 2; bases outside the gene matches: 9. The CDR3 DNA follows: TGCGCCAGCAGCCAAGCCTTGTCTAGCGGGATCGCCTACGAGCAGTACTTC. Its translation is CASSQALSSGIAYEQYF.

The chain is built from TRBV19 and TRBJ1-1, with D tentatively TRBD1 (5 bases). Germline CDR1 is LNHDA and CDR2 is SQIVND (reference sequence). The V end was cut by 6 bases, the J end by 1 base, with 18 bases between. This CDR3 is built from 16 residues. The CDR3 DNA reads TGTGCCAGTAGCCTGCAACCGGGACTTAAGAACACTGAAGCTTTCTTT. Residues: CASSLQPGLKNTEAFF. Full variable domain (outside the CDR3, taken from reference TRBV19 and TRBJ1-1): DGGITQSPKYLFRKEGQNVTLSCEQNLNHDAMYWYRQDPGQGLRLIYYSQIVNDFQKGDIAEGYSVSREKKESFPLTVTSAQKNPTAFYLCASSLQPGLKNTEAFFGQGTRLTVV.

This rearrangement joins TRBV19 to TRBJ2-2; a weak D match, TRBD1 (5 bases). The CDR3 is made up of 15 amino acids. Trimming stripped 6 bases from V and 4 bases from J, with 15 bases between. CDR1 and CDR2 from the germline V gene are LNHDA and SQIVND (reference sequence). This chain's CDR3 is CASRPTGLGTGELFF. The DNA for the CDR3 is TGTGCCAGTAGACCAACAGGTTTGGGCACCGGGGAGCTGTTTTTT.

The rearrangement links TRBV7-8 to TRBJ2-7, with TRBD2 identical over 7 bases. J gave up 5 bases and V 1 base, and 5 bases lay outside the gene matches. The CDR3 runs 14 residues. Germline values: CDR1 SGHVS, CDR2 FQNEAQ. The CDR3 nucleotides are TGTGCCAGCAGCTTAGGGGGAGGGGCTCACGAGCAGTACTTC. It yields the protein CASSLGGGAHEQYF. Using reference TRBV7-8 and TRBJ2-7 for the parts outside the CDR3, the full variable domain is GAGVSQSPRYKVAKRGQDVALRCDPISGHVSLFWYQQALGQGPEFLTYFQNEAQLDKSGLPSDRFFAERPEGSVSTLKIQRTQQEDSAVYLCASSLGGGAHEQYFGPGTRLTVT.

This clone has at least ten counts. In the same sample, other DNA sequences code for this CDR3. The genes are TRBV11-1 and TRBJ1-6; 8 bases fit TRBD1. The germline CDR1 and CDR2 sequences are SGHAT and FQDESV (reference sequence). The CDR3 runs to 14 residues. V shed 5 bases, J shed 5 bases, and the junction held 2 bases outside the gene matches. CDR3 in DNA: TGTGCCAGCAGCCGGACAGGGAATAATTCACCCCTCCACTTT. This codes for CASSRTGNNSPLHF.

This rearrangement joins TRBV6-5 to TRBJ2-2; 15 bases align to TRBD2. CDR1 and CDR2 (germline): MNHEY, SVGAGI. The CDR3 is 14 residues long. CDR3 DNA sequence: TGTCCCGCGGGACTAGCGGGGGGCACCGGGGAGCTGTTTTTT. Translated: CPAGLAGGTGELFF.

This chain links TRBV28 with TRBJ2-5; possible D gene TRBD2, 7 bases. V was shortened by 2 bases and J by 5 bases, with 12 bases between the two germline ends. CDR1 MDHEN and CDR2 SYDVKM come from the germline V gene. There are 14 residues in the CDR3. CDR3 amino acids: CASSLAGAWETQYF. The CDR3, as DNA: TGTGCCAGCAGTTTAGCGGGGGCTTGGGAGACCCAGTACTTC.

This clone appeared a few times. The genes are TRBV6-5 and TRBJ1-1; 9 bases are shared with TRBD1. This CDR3 has 13 residues. Germline assignment: CDR1 MNHEY and CDR2 SVGAGI. After removal of 5 bases from V and 6 bases from J, the junction contained 4 bases not matched to a gene. This chain's CDR3 is CASSRGQGPEAFF. The CDR3 bases are TGTGCCAGCAGTCGGGGACAGGGTCCTGAAGCTTTCTTT.

The chain combines TRBV7-2 with TRBJ1-4; no firm D call. This CDR3 is built from 13 residues. Germline-derived CDR1 and CDR2 are SGHTA and FQGNSA. V lost 1 base to trimming and J lost 7 bases, with 7 bases between them. The CDR3 region is CASSLGRSEKLFF. In DNA, the CDR3 is TGTGCCAGCAGCTTAGGGCGGTCTGAAAAACTGTTTTTT. Variable domain in full (rest from reference TRBV7-2 and TRBJ1-4): GAGVSQSPSNKVTEKGKDVELRCDPISGHTALYWYRQSLGQGLEFLIYFQGNSAPDKSGLPSDRFSAERTGGSVSTLTIQRTQQEDSAVYLCASSLGRSEKLFFGSGTQLSVL.

The J gene is TRBJ1-2, the V gene TRBV10-3; maybe TRBD1 (5 bases). The ends were cut back, 7 bases at V and 9 bases at J, with 21 bases in the middle. The CDR3 covers 14 residues. CDR1 is ENHRY, CDR2 SYGVKD, per germline. This chain's CDR3 is CAITDRQGDFSYTF. CDR3 nucleotides: TGTGCCATCACCGATCGGCAGGGCGACTTTAGCTACACCTTC.

This rearrangement joins TRBV5-1 to TRBJ2-2; possible D gene TRBD1, 6 bases. V was pared by 0 bases and J by 6 bases, with 15 bases between. The CDR3 consists of 16 residues. Looked up from germline, CDR1 is SGHRS and CDR2 is YFSETQ. DNA of the CDR3: TGCGCCAGCAGCTTGGCAGGGGAACGTGGGGCCGGGGAGCTGTTTTTT. It codes for CASSLAGERGAGELFF.

The rearrangement links TRBV5-1 to TRBJ1-1, with D unresolved. This CDR3 comprises 15 residues. V was trimmed by 4 bases and J by 3 bases, leaving 16 bases between them. Germline assignment: CDR1 SGHRS and CDR2 YFSETQ. CDR3 protein: CASSPTSGRDTEAFF. For the CDR3, the DNA is TGCGCCAGCAGCCCGACGAGCGGGAGGGACACTGAAGCTTTCTTT.

This sequence joins TRBV7-3 and TRBJ2-1, with D possibly being TRBD2 (6 bases). V lost 8 bases, J lost 6 bases, and 17 bases lay in between. Germline loops: CDR1 SGHTA, CDR2 FQGTGA. The CDR3 sequence is 14 residues long. The CDR3 DNA sequence: TGTGCCAGCGGGACGGGAGTAGGTCGCAATGAGCAGTTCTTC. Translation gives CASGTGVGRNEQFF.

This sequence joins TRBV7-2 and TRBJ2-1; no reliable D call. Germline CDR1 and CDR2: SGHTA and FQGNSA. The CDR3 runs to 13 residues. The V end was cut by 1 base, the J end by 7 bases, with 8 bases between. The CDR3 DNA reads as TGTGCCAGCAGCTTAGTGAGGAGTAATGAGCAGTTCTTC. Its protein is CASSLVRSNEQFF.

The chain recombines TRBV29-1 with TRBJ2-3; 10 bases map to TRBD2. CDR3 length equals 14 residues. Trimming at V came to 4 bases and at J to 5 bases, leaving 6 bases not matched to a gene. CDR1 is SQVTM, CDR2 ANQGSEA, per germline. The CDR3 DNA reads as TGCAGCGTTGCTGGGCTAGCGGGAGTAGATACGCAGTATTTT. Residues: CSVAGLAGVDTQYF.

The chain employs TRBV6-2 or TRBV6-3 and TRBJ2-5; 13 bases fit TRBD2. Germline CDR1 and CDR2: MNHEY and SVGEGT. The CDR3 is 16 amino acids. Unmatched junction bases numbered 7, after V lost 4 bases and J lost 5 bases. CDR3 sequence reads: CASSLTSGGPGETQYF. DNA for the CDR3: TGTGCCAGCAGTTTGACTAGCGGGGGGCCGGGGGAGACCCAGTACTTC.

The chain is built from TRBV2 and TRBJ1-5; 7 bases match TRBD1. The junction had 13 bases not matched to a gene; V was cut back by 3 bases and J by 8 bases. Germline-derived CDR1 and CDR2 are SNHLY and FYNNEI. The CDR3 sequence is 16 residues long. The CDR3 region has the DNA TGTGCCAGCAGTGAGACAGGGAGTGGGAGTTTGGAGCCCCAGCATTTT. This encodes CASSETGSGSLEPQHF. The whole variable domain, remainder taken from reference TRBV2 and TRBJ1-5, is EPEVTQTPSHQVTQMGQEVILRCVPISNHLYFYWYRQILGQKVEFLVSFYNNEISEKSEIFDDQFSVERPDGSNFTLKIRSTKLEDSAMYFCASSETGSGSLEPQHFGDGTRLSIL.

The chain carries TRBV30 and TRBJ2-7; D unclear. CDR1 GTSNPN and CDR2 SVGIG come from the germline V gene (reference sequence). The CDR3 covers 11 residues. The V gene lost 1 base and the J gene lost 5 bases, with 6 bases spanning the gap. CDR3 in amino acids: CAWSASDEQYF. CDR3 DNA: TGTGCCTGGAGTGCGAGCGACGAGCAGTACTTC.

Only a few counts were recorded for this clone. In DNA, the CDR3 is TGTGCCAGCAGCCTAGGTCCAGAGACCCAGTACTTC. Amino acid sequence: CASSLGPETQYF. The V call is TRBV2, the J call TRBJ2-5; D is unclear. CDR1 is SNHLY, CDR2 FYNNEI, per germline. V was clipped by 6 bases and J by 4 bases, with 9 bases between them. This CDR3 spans 12 amino acids.

The chain is built from TRBV29-1 and TRBJ2-3; a weak D match, TRBD1 (5 bases). The CDR3 is made up of 14 amino acids. Trimming took 7 bases from V and 2 from J, leaving 16 bases between them. Germline V gene sequence: CDR1 SQVTM, CDR2 ANQGSEA. This CDR3 reads CSASAGLHTDTQYF. In DNA, the CDR3 is TGCAGCGCCTCAGCAGGGCTACACACAGATACGCAGTATTTT.

The rearrangement joins TRBV14 to TRBJ2-3; TRBD1 matches at 7 bases. Germline V gene lookup returns CDR1 SGHDN and CDR2 FVKESK. The junction had 14 bases not matched to a gene; V was cut back by 0 bases and J by 8 bases. The CDR3 spans 17 residues. DNA for the CDR3: TGTGCCAGCAGCCAAGAACGAGGACAGGAGGTTCGGGGTACGCAGTATTTT. It yields the protein CASSQERGQEVRGTQYF.